This TCR beta chain is drawn from a study of cytomegalovirus exposure and HLA in healthy donors. 60 Vbeta and 13 Jbeta primers were used in PCR. The assay was immunoSEQ multiplex PCR, and TCRdb's table has in-frame clones only and misses some. The sample yields about 77,000 clones, over 70% seen once. This sequence originates from a woman in her 40s in good health and CMV-seronegative. What was sequenced was PBMCs.

CDR3 DNA sequence: TGTGCCAGCAGCCTCGGACTAGCGGGTCTCTGGGGGGAGCAGTTCTTC. Protein: CASSLGLAGLWGEQFF. This rearrangement joins TRBV9 to TRBJ2-1; the match to TRBD2 covers 11 bases. The CDR3 consists of 16 residues. Germline CDR1 reads SGDLS; CDR2 reads YYNGEE. V trimming: 4 bases; J trimming: 10 bases; junction bases outside the gene matches: 13.